Shown below are 22 T cell receptor beta chains from a single sample sequenced in a study of human T cells and chemical hapten exposure. Treatment: therapeutic diphenylcyclopropenone sensitization with weekly scalp DPC. Library preparation tagged each individual cDNA molecule with a unique molecular identifier. MiXCR was run by TCRdb on the reads, yielding one entry per CDR3 protein. The table records over 4,000 distinct CDR3 sequences, 45% to 50% of them present only once. The material was whole blood, obtained before DPC sensitization or 2, 6, or about 24 weeks after (not recorded which). These receptors were collected from an adult with alopecia areata. Some clones in this sample may be carry-over from other donors' samples. This table probably holds off-target reads from a library built for another chain.

The chain combines TRBV7-9 with TRBJ2-3; the D gene is possibly TRBD2 (6 bases). Germline V gives CDR1 SEHNR, CDR2 FQNEAQ (reference sequence). V dropped 5 bases and J dropped 0 bases, with 21 bases sitting between them. The CDR3 covers 18 residues. The CDR3, as DNA: TGTGCCAGCAGCGCCCAAGACCCTCTAGCGTATAGCACAGATACGCAGTATTTT. Its translation: CASSAQDPLAYSTDTQYF.

V and J are TRBV7-2 and TRBJ2-3; D unclear. The CDR3 runs 12 residues. V gave up 5 bases and J gave up 5 bases, with 8 bases separating them. Per the germline V gene, CDR1 is SGHTA and CDR2 is FQGNSA. The CDR3 DNA reads TGTGCCAGCAGCACCTTCGGAGATACGCAGTATTTT. As protein: CASSTFGDTQYF. The full variable domain, rest sourced from reference TRBV7-2 and TRBJ2-3, is GAGVSQSPSNKVTEKGKDVELRCDPISGHTALYWYRQSLGQGLEFLIYFQGNSAPDKSGLPSDRFSAERTGGSVSTLTIQRTQQEDSAVYLCASSTFGDTQYFGPGTRLTVL.

CDR3 nucleotides: TGTGCCAGCAGTCTCGCTGGGGGCGGGGAGCTGTTTTTT. Its protein is CASSLAGGGELFF. The chain has TRBV6-2 or TRBV6-3 and TRBJ2-2; tentatively, D is TRBD1 or TRBD2 (5 bases each). The CDR3 runs 13 residues. Trimming left V 5 bases short and J 7 bases short, with 11 bases between. The germline V gene has CDR1 MNHEY and CDR2 SVGEGT.

V gene TRBV9 combines with J gene TRBJ2-3; TRBD2 matches 15 bases. The germline gives CDR1 SGDLS, CDR2 YYNGEE. Losses at the gene ends were 4 bases for V and 5 bases for J; bases not matched to a gene: 8. This CDR3 is 17 amino acids long. This CDR3 is CASSPGLAGGLGDTQYF. As DNA, the CDR3 is TGTGCCAGCAGCCCCGGACTAGCGGGGGGGCTTGGAGATACGCAGTATTTT.

The V call is TRBV6-4, the J call TRBJ1-1; D may be TRBD1 (6 bases). Per germline, CDR1 MRHNA and CDR2 SNTAGT. The CDR3 has 14 amino acids. V gave up 5 bases and J gave up 5 bases, with 15 bases separating them. The CDR3 DNA reads as TGTGCCAGCAGTCCGAAGGGGGGAAAAACTGAAGCTTTCTTT. Its translation: CASSPKGGKTEAFF.

The rearrangement uses TRBV6-2 or TRBV6-3 and TRBJ2-2; 9 nucleotides agree with TRBD1. The V segment lost 6 bases and the J segment 2 bases; nucleotides outside the gene matches: 10. The CDR3 runs to 17 residues. Germline V gives CDR1 MNHEY, CDR2 SVGEGT. The CDR3: CASSLHRTGANTGELFF. CDR3 coding DNA: TGTGCCAGCAGCCTCCATCGGACAGGGGCTAACACCGGGGAGCTGTTTTTT.

This clonotype was detected only a few times. The chain employs TRBV5-1 and TRBJ2-1, with 16 bases that match TRBD2. The CDR3 is 17 amino acids. Germline V gene data show CDR1 as SGHRS and CDR2 as YFSETQ. After removal of 4 bases from V and 4 bases from J, the junction contained 5 bases not matched to a gene. The DNA of the CDR3 is TGCGCCAGCAGCACGGGACTAGCGGGAGGGAATTACAATGAGCAGTTCTTC. Translation gives CASSTGLAGGNYNEQFF. The full variable domain, with the rest looked up from reference TRBV5-1 and TRBJ2-1, is KAGVTQTPRYLIKTRGQQVTLSCSPISGHRSVSWYQQTPGQGLQFLFEYFSETQRNKGNFPGRFSGRQFSNSRSEMNVSTLELGDSALYLCASSTGLAGGNYNEQFFGPGTRLTVL.

The chain carries TRBV20-1 and TRBJ2-5; TRBD1 aligns across 10 bases. The length of the CDR3 is 15 residues. In germline, CDR1 is DFQATT, CDR2 SNEGSKA (reference sequence). V gave up 6 bases and J gave up 5 bases; unmatched junction bases: 12. In DNA form, the CDR3 reads TGCAGTGCGTCTCCTGGGACAGGGGTAAAGGAGACCCAGTACTTC. Protein: CSASPGTGVKETQYF.

CDR3 region: CASMETSILRGEQFF. The CDR3 DNA follows: TGTGCCAGCATGGAGACTAGCATCCTACGTGGAGAGCAGTTCTTC. The chain links TRBV2 to TRBJ2-1; 7 bases fit TRBD2. Per germline, CDR1 SNHLY and CDR2 FYNNEI. V gave up 7 bases and J gave up 10 bases; unmatched junction bases: 16. The CDR3 consists of 15 residues.

The V gene is TRBV29-1, the J gene TRBJ2-4; the D is unclear. The germline V gene has CDR1 SQVTM and CDR2 ANQGSEA. The CDR3 runs 11 residues. Trimming took 3 bases from V and 7 from J, leaving 7 bases between them. CDR3 nucleotide sequence: TGCAGCGTTGATAGTGGGAACATTCAGTACTTC. As protein: CSVDSGNIQYF.

V usage is TRBV11-3 and J usage is TRBJ2-2; tentative D call: TRBD1 (5 bases). Deletions cut 5 bases from V and 1 base from J, with 8 bases between. This CDR3 spans 14 amino acids. Germline-derived CDR1 and CDR2 are SGHNT and YENEEA. CDR3 nucleotides: TGTGCCAGCAGCCTGGGGCAGAACACCGGGGAGCTGTTTTTT. Encoded protein: CASSLGQNTGELFF. The complete variable domain, with remaining parts taken from reference TRBV11-3 and TRBJ2-2, reads EAGVVQSPRYKIIEKKQPVAFWCNPISGHNTLYWYLQNLGQGPELLIRYENEEAVDDSQLPKDRFSAERLKGVDSTLKIQPAELGDSAVYLCASSLGQNTGELFFGEGSRLTVL.

The CDR3 region has the DNA TGTGCCAGTATGACAGGGAATGTCGATACGCAGTATTTT. Protein sequence: CASMTGNVDTQYF. The chain uses TRBV28 and TRBJ2-3; 7 bases match TRBD1. Germline V gives CDR1 MDHEN, CDR2 SYDVKM. Losses at the gene ends were 9 bases for V and 6 bases for J; bases not matched to a gene: 9. The CDR3 is 13 residues long.

The chain is built from TRBV28 and TRBJ2-5; TRBD2 matches at 7 bases. The CDR3 has 18 amino acids. V lost 4 bases, J lost 7 bases, and 21 bases stayed unmatched. Looked up from germline, CDR1 is MDHEN and CDR2 is SYDVKM. The CDR3 sequence is CASSSVSRFNAGDGTQYF. CDR3 nucleotides: TGTGCCAGCAGTTCGGTATCCCGGTTTAATGCGGGAGACGGGACCCAGTACTTC.

This chain joins TRBV18 and TRBJ2-1; 14 bases match TRBD2. Germline assignment: CDR1 KGHSH and CDR2 LQKENI. With V trimmed by 2 bases and J by 14 bases, 11 bases remained unmatched. This CDR3 has 16 residues. DNA of the CDR3: TGTGCCAGCTCACCATCCGGACTAGCGGGGGGCCAATATAAGTTCTTC. Residues: CASSPSGLAGGQYKFF.

The rearrangement uses TRBV6-2 or TRBV6-3 and TRBJ2-7, with D perhaps matching TRBD2 (6 bases). In germline, CDR1 is MNHEY, CDR2 SVGEGT. The CDR3 is 12 amino acids. Trimming took off 4 bases at V and 3 bases at J, with 7 bases between the two ends. CDR3 amino acids: CASSWGLYEQYF. CDR3 bases: TGTGCCAGCAGTTGGGGACTCTACGAGCAGTACTTC.

The chain carries TRBV10-3 and TRBJ2-3; the D gene is possibly TRBD2 (6 bases). The CDR3 runs to 17 residues. V lost 0 bases, J lost 4 bases, and 17 bases lay in between. Looked up from germline, CDR1 is ENHRY and CDR2 is SYGVKD. CDR3 sequence: CAISESVGLAVADTQYF. CDR3 nucleotides: TGTGCCATCAGTGAGTCCGTGGGGTTAGCGGTTGCAGATACGCAGTATTTT.

This clonotype was counted a few times. This rearrangement joins TRBV5-4 to TRBJ2-7; maybe TRBD2 (5 bases). This CDR3 is 15 amino acids long. The germline gives CDR1 SGHNT, CDR2 YYREEE (reference sequence). V shed 4 bases and J shed 4 bases, with 18 bases lying between them. This CDR3 reads CASSRGRTLGYEQYF. CDR3 nucleotides: TGTGCCAGCAGCCGAGGGAGAACCCTGGGGTACGAGCAGTACTTC.

This chain uses TRBV5-1 with TRBJ1-3; D gene uncertain. This CDR3 contains 15 residues. V was clipped by 0 bases and J by 0 bases, with 7 bases between them. Germline lookup yields CDR1 SGHRS and CDR2 YFSETQ. CDR3 region: CASSLEPTSGNTIYF. The CDR3 coding sequence is TGCGCCAGCAGCTTGGAACCGACCTCTGGAAACACCATATATTTT. The full variable domain, rest sourced from reference TRBV5-1 and TRBJ1-3, is KAGVTQTPRYLIKTRGQQVTLSCSPISGHRSVSWYQQTPGQGLQFLFEYFSETQRNKGNFPGRFSGRQFSNSRSEMNVSTLELGDSALYLCASSLEPTSGNTIYFGEGSWLTVV.

The rearrangement links TRBV20-1 to TRBJ2-1, with a tentative D call TRBD1 (5 bases). CDR1 is DFQATT, CDR2 SNEGSKA, per germline (reference sequence). Trimming took off 3 bases at V and 12 bases at J, with 18 bases between the two ends. This CDR3 spans 13 amino acids. The CDR3 DNA reads as TGCAGTGCTAGTAACCAGGGCGAAGGTTGGCAGTTCTTC. The encoded protein is CSASNQGEGWQFF.

The chain carries TRBV3-1 and TRBJ2-5; a possible D gene is TRBD2 (5 bases). Germline-derived CDR1 and CDR2 are LGHDT and YNNKEL (reference sequence). Trimming cost V 4 bases and J 4 bases, with 16 bases left between them. This CDR3 has 15 residues. This chain's CDR3 is CASSLPGSWGETQYF. CDR3 DNA: TGTGCCAGCAGCCTTCCTGGGAGTTGGGGAGAGACCCAGTACTTC.

The V and J genes are TRBV29-1 and TRBJ2-6; D gene ambiguous. CDR3 size: 12 residues. Trimming removed 3 bases from V and 0 bases from J, with 0 bases in between. In germline, CDR1 is SQVTM, CDR2 ANQGSEA. The CDR3 loop is CSVDSGANVLTF. CDR3 nucleotides: TGCAGCGTTGACTCTGGGGCCAACGTCCTGACTTTC.

Only a few counts were recorded for this clonotype. J is TRBJ2-7 and V is TRBV29-1, with D possibly matching TRBD1 (6 bases). Germline assignment: CDR1 SQVTM and CDR2 ANQGSEA. The V end was cut by 4 bases, the J end by 6 bases, with 16 bases between. The CDR3 is 13 residues long. The CDR3 is CSVGIQGKGEQYF. CDR3 coding DNA: TGCAGCGTTGGGATTCAGGGGAAGGGCGAGCAGTACTTC.